The next 29 T cell receptor beta chains were all read from a single sample in a study of control samples from healthy donors and cancer patients (TCRdb year 2020). Libraries were built with the immunoSEQ multiplex PCR assay. TCRdb re-hosts the immuneACCESS table, in-frame sequences only. Its copies lack some clones; in the studies checked, an unresolved V gene accounts for under half of them, and the cause for the rest is not known. The sample data list 100,000 to 150,000 clones, and roughly 92% of these were observed just once. The ten top clones hold 0.58% of the sample. Sequences were obtained from PBMCs. These receptors all come from an elderly man with head and neck cancer.

V and J are TRBV5-1 and TRBJ2-1, with TRBD2 matching over 9 bases. The CDR3 contains 21 residues. Germline assignment: CDR1 SGHRS and CDR2 YFSETQ. V shed 0 bases, J shed 9 bases, and the junction held 25 bases outside the gene matches. The CDR3 here is CASSLAPGLAGDWKGSSEQFF. CDR3 bases: TGCGCCAGCAGCTTGGCCCCTGGATTAGCGGGAGATTGGAAGGGTAGTAGTGAGCAGTTCTTC.

The J gene is TRBJ2-7, the V gene TRBV5-5, with 9 bases matching TRBD2. V trimming: 0 bases; J trimming: 5 bases; junction bases outside the gene matches: 9. Germline V gene lookup returns CDR1 SGHKS and CDR2 YYEKEE (reference sequence). CDR3 size: 16 residues. The CDR3 DNA reads TGTGCCAGCAGCTTGGGACCGGCGGGAGGGCCCCACGAGCAGTACTTC. It encodes CASSLGPAGGPHEQYF.

This chain uses TRBV19 with TRBJ2-1; 8 bases are shared with TRBD1. The V segment lost 4 bases and the J segment 8 bases; nucleotides outside the gene matches: 10. CDR1 and CDR2 from the germline V gene are LNHDA and SQIVND (reference sequence). The CDR3 consists of 15 residues. Written as DNA, the CDR3 is TGTGCCAGTAGTAACAGGGGGGTCCTCGAGGATGAGCAGTTCTTC. This encodes CASSNRGVLEDEQFF. The full variable domain, with the rest looked up from reference TRBV19 and TRBJ2-1, is DGGITQSPKYLFRKEGQNVTLSCEQNLNHDAMYWYRQDPGQGLRLIYYSQIVNDFQKGDIAEGYSVSREKKESFPLTVTSAQKNPTAFYLCASSNRGVLEDEQFFGPGTRLTVL.

The chain has TRBV7-2 and TRBJ1-2; D is unresolved. CDR3 size: 13 residues. Germline V CDR1 and CDR2: SGHTA, FQGNSA. V lost 3 bases and J 4 bases, leaving 9 bases between the germline ends. The CDR3 nucleotides are TGTGCCAGCAGCTTCAACCGTCCCTATGGCTACACCTTC. Residues: CASSFNRPYGYTF.

This rearrangement joins TRBV30 to TRBJ2-2; weak D call: TRBD2 (7 bases). Per the germline V gene, CDR1 is GTSNPN and CDR2 is SVGIG (reference sequence). Trimming cost V 0 bases and J 5 bases, with 19 bases left between them. This CDR3 comprises 17 residues. For the CDR3, the DNA is TGTGCCTGGAGTGTACGGGGGCCGGGGGGCTTGACCGGGGAGCTGTTTTTT. The encoded protein is CAWSVRGPGGLTGELFF.

V gene TRBV2 combines with J gene TRBJ1-1; D is ambiguous. The CDR3 covers 13 residues. V lost 8 bases and J lost 2, with 12 bases in between. Germline V CDR1 and CDR2: SNHLY, FYNNEI. The CDR3 loop is CASAQVENTEAFF. In DNA, the CDR3 is TGTGCCAGCGCCCAGGTGGAAAACACTGAAGCTTTCTTT.

The CDR3 coding sequence is TGTGCCAGTAGTATAGGTTCCGGGTACAATCAGCCCCAGCATTTT. It encodes CASSIGSGYNQPQHF. This sequence joins TRBV19 and TRBJ1-5, with D unresolved. The length of the CDR3 is 15 residues. Trimming left V 1 base short and J 3 bases short, with 10 bases between. Per germline, CDR1 LNHDA and CDR2 SQIVND (reference sequence).

The J gene is TRBJ2-3, the V gene TRBV7-8; 10 bases line up with TRBD2. J lost 2 bases, V lost 5 bases, and 7 bases had no gene match. CDR1 is SGHVS, CDR2 FQNEAQ, per germline. The CDR3 runs 16 residues. This CDR3 is CASSLQTSGLTDTQYF. The CDR3, as DNA: TGTGCCAGCAGCCTACAGACTAGCGGGCTCACAGATACGCAGTATTTT.

This rearrangement joins TRBV21-1 to TRBJ2-4. TRBV21-1 is an annotated pseudogene. This CDR3 contains 16 residues. CDR3 bases: TGTGCCAGCAGCAAAGGGGTCCCATTGGGCAAAAACATTCAGTACTTC. Translating gives CASSKGVPLGKNIQYF.

The genes are TRBV2 and TRBJ1-1, with a weak D call TRBD1 (5 bases). The CDR3 length is 14 residues. V was pared by 2 bases and J by 5 bases, with 12 bases between. CDR1 SNHLY and CDR2 FYNNEI come from the germline V gene. CDR3 in amino acids: CASSELAQVTEAFF. CDR3 nucleotide sequence: TGTGCCAGCAGTGAATTAGCACAGGTGACTGAAGCTTTCTTT.

The chain links TRBV7-8 to TRBJ2-7; D might be TRBD2 (5 bases). This CDR3 spans 15 amino acids. V lost 2 bases and J lost 0, with 11 bases in between. Germline CDR1 is SGHVS and CDR2 is FQNEAQ. The CDR3 DNA sequence: TGTGCCAGCAGCTTAATAGCGAGGGACTCCTACGAGCAGTACTTC. Translation gives CASSLIARDSYEQYF.

The chain recombines TRBV20-1 with TRBJ1-1, with D possibly TRBD1 on 6 matching bases. The CDR3 has 13 residues. V lost 3 bases and J 5 bases, leaving 13 bases between the germline ends. The germline CDR1 and CDR2 sequences are DFQATT and SNEGSKA (reference sequence). CDR3 sequence (DNA): TGCAGTGCTAGTGAGGGGGGTTTAACTGAAGCTTTCTTT. Translating it yields CSASEGGLTEAFF.

This CDR3 reads CASSTGTGIQETQYF. The DNA for the CDR3 is TGCGCCAGCAGCACCGGGACAGGAATCCAAGAGACCCAGTACTTC. The chain links TRBV5-1 to TRBJ2-5, with 8 positions matching TRBD1. This CDR3 spans 15 amino acids. Germline trimming cut 4 bases from V and 1 base from J; bases unmatched to any gene: 6. Germline CDR1 SGHRS, CDR2 YFSETQ.

This chain joins TRBV5-4 and TRBJ1-5; D possibly corresponds to TRBD1 (5 bases). Germline V gives CDR1 SGHNT, CDR2 YYREEE (reference sequence). V lost 0 bases to trimming and J lost 7 bases, with 11 bases between them. The CDR3 totals 14 residues. In nucleotides, the CDR3 is TGTGCCAGCAGCTTGGAAGGGACCGACCAGCCCCAGCATTTT. Translated, it gives CASSLEGTDQPQHF.

This chain connects TRBV6-4 to TRBJ2-7; the match to TRBD2 covers 8 bases. Germline values: CDR1 MRHNA, CDR2 SNTAGT. This CDR3 is built from 13 residues. The V segment lost 9 bases and the J segment 1 base; nucleotides outside the gene matches: 5. The DNA for the CDR3 is TGTGCCAGACTAGCGGCGATGTCCTACGAGCAGTACTTC. Amino acid sequence: CARLAAMSYEQYF.

This clone has just one count. The chain has TRBV30 and TRBJ2-3; the match to TRBD2 covers 7 bases. Germline V gene sequence: CDR1 GTSNPN, CDR2 SVGIG (reference sequence). The CDR3 is 16 residues long. Trimming removed 0 bases from V and 2 bases from J; junction bases left unmatched: 8. The CDR3 region is CAWSVPWGGDTDTQYF. DNA of the CDR3: TGTGCCTGGAGTGTCCCTTGGGGGGGGGACACAGATACGCAGTATTTT.

The CDR3 DNA reads as TGTGCCAGCAGCCCCAACCGGGACAGCATTTCCTATGGCTACACCTTC. It encodes CASSPNRDSISYGYTF. The rearrangement uses TRBV27 and TRBJ1-2; 7 positions match TRBD1. This CDR3 has 16 residues. V was clipped by 6 bases and J by 4 bases; unmatched bases: 14. Germline V gives CDR1 MNHEY, CDR2 SMNVEV (reference sequence).

The rearrangement uses TRBV18 and TRBJ1-3; 7 bases align to TRBD1. V lost 6 bases and J lost 0; bases outside the gene matches: 8. Germline CDR1 is KGHSH and CDR2 is LQKENI. CDR3 length: 16 residues. The CDR3 nucleotides read TGTGCCAGCTCTTCGGTCACAGGGGTCTCTGGAAACACCATATATTTT. The encoded protein is CASSSVTGVSGNTIYF. The whole variable domain, remainder taken from reference TRBV18 and TRBJ1-3, is NAGVMQNPRHLVRRRGQEARLRCSPMKGHSHVYWYRQLPEEGLKFMVYLQKENIIDESGMPKERFSAEFPKEGPSILRIQQVVRGDSAAYFCASSSVTGVSGNTIYFGEGSWLTVV.

The V gene is TRBV11-2, the J gene TRBJ2-7, with 10 nucleotides matching TRBD2. This CDR3 comprises 16 residues. V gave up 2 bases and J gave up 0 bases; unmatched junction bases: 4. Per the germline V gene, CDR1 is SGHAT and CDR2 is FQNNGV. The CDR3 reads CASSLLAGDVSYEQYF. As DNA, the CDR3 is TGTGCCAGCAGCTTACTAGCGGGGGACGTCTCCTACGAGCAGTACTTC. Full variable domain (remainder filled in from reference TRBV11-2 and TRBJ2-7): EAGVAQSPRYKIIEKRQSVAFWCNPISGHATLYWYQQILGQGPKLLIQFQNNGVVDDSQLPKDRFSAERLKGVDSTLKIQPAKLEDSAVYLCASSLLAGDVSYEQYFGPGTRLTVT.

J is TRBJ1-2 and V is TRBV27; D may be TRBD1 (5 bases). The CDR3 spans 17 residues. V lost 6 bases and J 4 bases, leaving 24 bases between the germline ends. From germline, CDR1 is MNHEY and CDR2 SMNVEV (reference sequence). CDR3 amino acids: CASSRISSGFMSYGYTF. The CDR3 DNA reads TGTGCCAGCAGCCGGATTTCCTCAGGGTTTATGAGCTATGGCTACACCTTC.

The chain couples TRBV4-1 to TRBJ1-3, with D possibly being TRBD1 (6 bases). V lost 2 bases to trimming and J lost 2 bases, with 13 bases between them. There are 16 residues in the CDR3. Germline CDR1 reads MGHRA; CDR2 reads YSYEKL. This CDR3 is CASSQLTGIPGNTIYF. DNA for the CDR3: TGCGCCAGCAGCCAACTTACAGGGATACCTGGAAACACCATATATTTT.

J is TRBJ2-3 and V is TRBV4-1, with D perhaps TRBD1 or TRBD2 (5 bases each). Trimming took 3 bases from V and 5 from J, leaving 12 bases between them. Germline V gives CDR1 MGHRA, CDR2 YSYEKL. The CDR3 extends over 14 amino acids. The CDR3 coding sequence is TGCGCCAGCAGCCAGGGACCCACTGAAGATACGCAGTATTTT. Translated, it gives CASSQGPTEDTQYF.

The CDR3 sequence: CASSLGLGTYGYTF. The DNA of the CDR3 is TGTGCCAGCAGCTTGGGGCTGGGGACCTATGGCTACACCTTC. This chain uses TRBV7-8 with TRBJ1-2, with D maybe TRBD1 (5 bases). The V and J ends lost 3 bases and 4 bases respectively, with 12 bases between them. Germline CDR1 is SGHVS and CDR2 is FQNEAQ. The CDR3 runs to 14 residues.

This clone was observed once. The rearrangement uses TRBV19 and TRBJ2-6; TRBD1 is a possible D gene (5 bases). The V end was cut by 10 bases, the J end by 2 bases, with 6 bases between. Per germline, CDR1 LNHDA and CDR2 SQIVND (reference sequence). The CDR3 extends over 12 amino acids. The CDR3 here is CAIRAGANVLTF. In DNA form, the CDR3 reads TGTGCCATCAGGGCTGGGGCCAACGTCCTGACTTTC.

This chain connects TRBV19 to TRBJ1-5, with D possibly matching TRBD1 (5 bases). V gave up 4 bases and J gave up 7 bases, with 11 bases separating them. Germline V gene sequence: CDR1 LNHDA, CDR2 SQIVND (reference sequence). The CDR3 runs 13 residues. The CDR3 nucleotides are TGTGCCAGTAGTAGCTGGGGGGACCAGCCCCAGCATTTT. Translating gives CASSSWGDQPQHF.

The CDR3 protein is CAWFRVGGSGNTIYF. Written as DNA, the CDR3 is TGTGCCTGGTTCCGGGTGGGGGGCTCTGGAAACACCATATATTTT. The chain couples TRBV30 to TRBJ1-3, with D maybe TRBD1 (5 bases). The CDR3 is 15 residues long. Trimming shortened V by 5 bases and J by 0 bases, and 14 bases separated the two germline ends. Germline V CDR1 and CDR2: GTSNPN, SVGIG (reference sequence).

This chain connects TRBV2 to TRBJ2-1; TRBD2 might be the D (5 bases). Deletions cut 10 bases from V and 0 bases from J, with 16 bases between. CDR1 is SNHLY, CDR2 FYNNEI, per germline. The CDR3 is 15 residues long. The CDR3: CATLGGGYSYNEQFF. In DNA, the CDR3 is TGTGCCACCCTTGGAGGCGGGTACTCCTACAATGAGCAGTTCTTC.

The CDR3 DNA reads TGTGCCAGCAGCTCCAGGGGCCCGCCAAAGTACACAGATACGCAGTATTTT. Translated, it gives CASSSRGPPKYTDTQYF. This sequence joins TRBV5-4 and TRBJ2-3; D is possibly TRBD1 (6 bases). V lost 3 bases and J 2 bases, leaving 19 bases between the germline ends. CDR1 is SGHNT and CDR2 is YYREEE in the germline V gene (reference sequence). CDR3 length: 17 residues.

V usage is TRBV2 and J usage is TRBJ1-2; tentatively, D is TRBD1 (5 bases). With 9 bases removed from V and 8 bases from J, the gap between germline ends came to 16 bases. The CDR3 consists of 12 residues. Per germline, CDR1 SNHLY and CDR2 FYNNEI. The DNA for the CDR3 is TGTGCCAGTCTAACCGGGACGAGGGGCTACACCTTC. The encoded protein is CASLTGTRGYTF. The variable domain in full, with the rest retrieved from reference TRBV2 and TRBJ1-2, is EPEVTQTPSHQVTQMGQEVILRCVPISNHLYFYWYRQILGQKVEFLVSFYNNEISEKSEIFDDQFSVERPDGSNFTLKIRSTKLEDSAMYFCASLTGTRGYTFGSGTRLTVV.